This record concerns one T cell receptor beta chain sequence. The target of this receptor is not known. Per-base quality was not reported, and no clone a single base away is much larger than it. The sample is drawn from a study of shared clonotypes between healthy human individuals (TCRdb year 2020). Regarding the study in general: The cohort comprised two women and a few men aged 18 to 49 years. For each donor, CD4 naive and CD4 memory were each run on three plates, CD8 naive on two plates, and CD8 memory on one plate. To estimate repertoire size and how much clonotype sharing occurs between individuals, the study deeply sequenced the blood TCR repertoires of five healthy adults. Libraries were prepared and TCR repertoires were sequenced by different laboratories using diverse techniques, in order to increase sequencing depth and limit assay-specific biases. Leukapheresis yielded between about 0.9 and 9 billion PBMCs per donor. Overall study outcomes, separate from this receptor: Based on pairwise subsampling, the degree of clonotype sharing among donors was expected to be affected by sequencing depth. Larger estimated clonotype richness was generally found for naive subsets than for memory subsets. Compared with non-shared clonotypes, clonotypes shared by all four sorted-subset donors had higher generation probabilities. Incomplete sequencing was indicated by rarefaction of sorted-subset datasets, despite the large sequencing depth. Across a handful of donors, roughly 5.1% of naive CD4, more than 3% of naive CD8, around 2.5% of memory CD4, and around 0.4% of memory CD8 clonotypes were shared. Sampling was restricted to blood, and TCR repertoires in tissue are likely to differ from TCR repertoires in blood. Because the study included only a small number of donors, the genetic and exposure-history diversity represented was limited.

The donors were healthy, HIV-negative adults who had no recently reported acute infections or vaccinations. Every donor was a Caucasian adult residing in Nashville, Tennessee, USA. CD4+ T cells were enriched by magnetic negative selection; naive cells were then positively selected on CD45RA, and the negative fraction formed the memory subset. After blood collection by leukapheresis, PBMCs were isolated using Ficoll-Histopaque density gradient centrifugation and then cryopreserved in the vapor phase of liquid nitrogen. Analytical flow cytometry was used to check the purity and quantity of each magnetically sorted T cell population. Genomic DNA was isolated from every sorted fraction and measured by UV absorbance on a Nanodrop 2000c. Using the deep immunoSEQ assay, TCR CDR3 regions were amplified from genomic DNA by multiplex PCR. Extracted genomic DNA from each cell subset was distributed evenly across all wells of several immunoSEQ 96-well plates, and each plate was treated as a replicate. For sorted subsets, around 0.2 ug genomic DNA, equal to about 30,000 T cell genomes, was loaded into each replicate PCR. Purified libraries were quantified with a Qubit 3.0 fluorometer, sized on a Bioanalyzer 2100, and re-quantified with the KAPA Library Quantification kit. Every immunoSEQ 96-well plate was sequenced on a separate single-read 150-cycle Illumina NextSeq 550 flow cell. In the paper's pipeline: Because the immunoSEQ output included only junctional sequences and no quality scores, the filtering could not be the same as the filtering used for full-length reads. Sequences were annotated with PyIR, a Python wrapper for IgBLAST v1.9, and V/J genes and CDR3 were assigned using IMGT germline references. Any read was removed if the V/J assignment was weak (E-value above 1e-6), the CDR3 was missing, or the read contained stop codons, out-of-frame junctions, or ambiguous translated residues. V3J clonotypes were defined as sequences sharing an identical inferred V gene, J gene, and CDR3 amino acid sequence. Percentage overlap between repertoires was computed as shared unique clonotypes divided by the size of the smaller repertoire. Richness of each repertoire was evaluated using RTK rarefaction, the Chao1 estimator, and Recon v2.1 estimates of unobserved clonotypes. Generation probabilities were computed with OLGA for all TCRbeta clonotypes obtained by the gDNA method from a handful of donors. This is the immuneACCESS table as TCRdb keeps it, with only in-frame sequences that have V and J called. A part of the clones is gone; compared with another copy, unresolved V genes explain less than half, and the rest is unexplained. V and J calls and clone size are given by that table; D and trimming were obtained from the DNA. The sample records about 2.4 million clones, 80% to 95% of which are singletons. Of the sample, 0.36% falls within the top ten clones.

V ends up 4 bases short and J 4 bases short, with an unmatched junction base count of 9. The CDR3 covers 16 residues, taking in both the cysteine and the phenylalanine. This entry keeps only the CDR3 DNA: 48 bases, framed from base 1. CDR1 LGHNA and CDR2 YNFKEQ were looked up in the germline V gene. Specimen: naive CD4+ T cells from PBMCs. The cell subset or site label, read with the paper, signifies: CD45RA+ positively selected. The sequence came from a man between 18 and 29 years old in good health. Some clones in this sample may be carry-over from other donors' samples. The sequence links TRBV4-2 to TRBJ2-1, with TRBD1 matching 8 junction bases. The DNA reads TGTGCCAGCAGCCGACCCCAGGGGGCTTCGTACAATGAGCAGTTCTTC. This translates into CASSRPQGASYNEQFF.